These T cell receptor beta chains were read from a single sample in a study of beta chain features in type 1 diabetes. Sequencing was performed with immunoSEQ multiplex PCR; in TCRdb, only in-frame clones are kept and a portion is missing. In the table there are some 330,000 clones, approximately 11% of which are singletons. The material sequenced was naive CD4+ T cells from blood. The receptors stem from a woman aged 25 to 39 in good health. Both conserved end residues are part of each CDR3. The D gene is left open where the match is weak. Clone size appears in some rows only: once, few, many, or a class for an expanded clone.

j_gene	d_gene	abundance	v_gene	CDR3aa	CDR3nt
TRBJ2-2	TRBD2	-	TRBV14	CASSLRTRSGDLGNGELFF	TGTGCCAGCAGCCTCAGGACTCGTAGCGGGGACTTGGGAAACGGGGAGCTGTTTTTT
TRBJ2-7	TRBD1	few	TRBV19	CASRAGTGPYEQYF	TGTGCCAGTAGAGCCGGGACAGGGCCCTACGAGCAGTACTTC
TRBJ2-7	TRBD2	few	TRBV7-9	CASSRGLAVSSYEQYF	TGTGCCAGCAGCCGAGGACTAGCGGTGAGCTCCTACGAGCAGTACTTC
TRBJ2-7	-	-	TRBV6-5	CASSYSGPGSTYEQYF	TGTGCCAGCAGTTACTCAGGGCCAGGGTCAACCTACGAGCAGTACTTC
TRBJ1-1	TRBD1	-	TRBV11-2	CASSFEWDRDAWF	TGTGCCAGCAGCTTTGAGTGGGACAGGGATGCGTGGTTT
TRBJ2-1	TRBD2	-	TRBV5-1	CASSLVASGYNEQFF	TGCGCCAGCAGCTTGGTGGCTAGCGGATACAATGAGCAGTTCTTC
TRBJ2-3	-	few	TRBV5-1	CASSQFGTDTQYF	TGCGCCAGCAGCCAGTTTGGCACAGATACGCAGTATTTT
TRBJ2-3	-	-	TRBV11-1	CASSLVASRYTDTQYF	TGTGCCAGCAGCTTAGTGGCTAGCCGATACACAGATACGCAGTATTTT
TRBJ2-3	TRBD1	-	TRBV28	CASRTRTGSTDTQYF	TGTGCCAGCAGAACCCGGACAGGTAGCACAGATACGCAGTATTTT
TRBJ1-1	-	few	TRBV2	CAGGVVAPEAFF	TGTGCCGGGGGGGTCGTGGCCCCTGAAGCTTTCTTT
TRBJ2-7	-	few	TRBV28	CASSGQSPTYEQYF	TGTGCCAGCAGCGGACAGTCCCCCACCTACGAGCAGTACTTC
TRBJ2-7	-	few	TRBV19	CASSIEGGDSSYEQYF	TGTGCCAGTAGTATAGAGGGCGGGGATAGCTCCTACGAGCAGTACTTC
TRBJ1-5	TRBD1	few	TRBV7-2	CASSLAPGQNQPQHF	TGTGCCAGCAGCTTGGCTCCGGGACAGAATCAGCCCCAGCATTTT
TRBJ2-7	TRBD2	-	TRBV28	CASSLPGTSGYEQYF	TGTGCCAGCAGTTTACCCGGGACTAGCGGCTACGAGCAGTACTTC
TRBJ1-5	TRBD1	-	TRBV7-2	CASSWTGNQPQHF	TGTGCCAGCAGCTGGACAGGTAATCAGCCCCAGCATTTT
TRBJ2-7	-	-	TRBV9	CASSVAGSVYEQYF	TGTGCCAGCAGCGTAGCCGGGAGCGTTTACGAGCAGTACTTC
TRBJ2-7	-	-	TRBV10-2	CASRIQVDLDEQYF	TGCGCCAGCAGAATACAGGTGGATTTGGACGAGCAGTACTTC
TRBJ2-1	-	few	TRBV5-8	CASSSLFKQFF	TGTGCCAGCAGCTCACTGTTTAAGCAGTTCTTC
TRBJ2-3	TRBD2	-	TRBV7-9	CASSAGLAGVEGTDTQYF	TGTGCCAGCAGCGCAGGACTAGCGGGAGTTGAAGGCACAGATACGCAGTATTTT
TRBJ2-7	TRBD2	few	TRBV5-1	CASSLRMTSGTDYEQYF	TGCGCCAGCAGCTTGAGGATGACTAGCGGGACAGACTACGAGCAGTACTTC
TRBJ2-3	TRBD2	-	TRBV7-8	CASSYRTSGRGTDTQYF	TGTGCCAGCAGCTATAGGACTAGCGGGAGGGGCACAGATACGCAGTATTTT
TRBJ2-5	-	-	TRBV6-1	CASSVRQETQYF	TGTGCCAGCAGTGTCCGGCAAGAGACCCAGTACTTC
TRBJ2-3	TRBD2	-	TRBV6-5	CASSYGTSSTDTQYF	TGTGCCAGCAGTTACGGGACTAGCAGCACAGATACGCAGTATTTT
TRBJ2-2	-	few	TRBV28	CASSSIGTPNTGELFF	TGTGCCAGCAGTTCCATCGGGACACCGAACACCGGGGAGCTGTTTTTT
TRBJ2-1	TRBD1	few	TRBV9	CASSSRQGQGNQQFF	TGTGCCAGCAGCTCCCGACAGGGGCAGGGGAATCAGCAGTTCTTC
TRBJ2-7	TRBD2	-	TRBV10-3	CAISERTSGTYEQYF	TGTGCCATCAGTGAAAGGACTAGCGGTACCTACGAGCAGTACTTC
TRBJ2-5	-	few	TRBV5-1	CASSNGQTLQETQYF	TGCGCCAGCAGCAACGGACAGACCCTACAAGAGACCCAGTACTTC
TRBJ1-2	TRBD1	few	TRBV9	CASSVGGTGGLLDGYTF	TGTGCCAGCAGCGTAGGAGGGACAGGCGGGCTATTGGATGGCTACACCTTC
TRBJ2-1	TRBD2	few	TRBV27	CASRGAGAYPNEQFF	TGTGCCAGCAGAGGGGCGGGAGCATATCCTAATGAGCAGTTCTTC
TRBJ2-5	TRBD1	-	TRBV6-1	CASRAGGLETQYF	TGTGCCAGCAGGGCAGGGGGCTTAGAGACCCAGTACTTC
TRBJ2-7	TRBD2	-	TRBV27	CASGTSGTYEQYF	TGTGCCAGTGGGACTAGCGGCACCTACGAGCAGTACTTC
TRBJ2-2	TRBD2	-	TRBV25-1	CASSELTSGRDTGELFF	TGTGCCAGCAGTGAACTAACGAGCGGGAGGGACACCGGGGAGCTGTTTTTT
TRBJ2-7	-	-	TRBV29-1	CSVGQTISEQYF	TGCAGCGTTGGACAGACGATAAGCGAGCAGTACTTC
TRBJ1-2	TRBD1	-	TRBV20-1	CSAPGGIGYTF	TGCAGTGCTCCAGGGGGTATTGGCTACACCTTC
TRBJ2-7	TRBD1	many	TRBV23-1	CASSNRGQMTVEQYF	TGCGCCAGCAGTAATAGGGGACAGATGACGGTCGAGCAGTACTTC
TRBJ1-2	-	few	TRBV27	CASSLWGGANGYTF	TGTGCCAGCAGTTTATGGGGGGGAGCTAATGGCTACACCTTC
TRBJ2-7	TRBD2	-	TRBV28	CASSLMTSGTYEQYF	TGTGCCAGCAGTTTAATGACTAGCGGTACCTACGAGCAGTACTTC
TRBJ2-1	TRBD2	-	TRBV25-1	CASSEVSGRRDEQFF	TGTGCCAGCAGTGAAGTTAGCGGGAGGAGGGATGAGCAGTTCTTC
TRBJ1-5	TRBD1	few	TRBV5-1	CASRRGQGADQPQHF	TGCGCCAGCAGGCGAGGACAGGGGGCGGATCAGCCCCAGCATTTT
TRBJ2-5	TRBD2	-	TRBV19	CATRRLAGAETQYF	TGTGCCACCCGGAGGCTAGCGGGAGCGGAGACCCAGTACTTC
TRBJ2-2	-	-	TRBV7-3	CASSEDGERADGELFF	TGTGCCAGCAGCGAAGACGGGGAAAGGGCGGACGGGGAGCTGTTTTTT
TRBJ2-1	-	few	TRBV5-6	CASSLFTQRNYNEQFF	TGTGCCAGCAGCTTGTTTACCCAGCGAAACTACAATGAGCAGTTCTTC
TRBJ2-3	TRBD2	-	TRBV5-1	CASSSGLAGPTDTQYF	TGCGCCAGCAGCTCAGGACTAGCGGGACCCACAGATACGCAGTATTTT